These 11 T cell receptor beta chains originate from one sample sequenced in a study of blood T cell repertoires in COVID-19. The protocol was immunoSEQ multiplex PCR, while the TCRdb copy is restricted to in-frame clones and leaves out a portion. Here the sample spans 250,000 or so clones, about 91% being singletons. Input material: PBMCs or T cells enriched from blood (not recorded which). The receptor set was obtained from a woman aged 30 to 39 with acute COVID-19.

The chain combines TRBV7-9 with TRBJ2-5, with D perhaps matching TRBD1 (5 bases). The CDR3 is 15 residues long. Trimming pared 1 base from V and 2 bases from J, leaving 11 bases between. Germline loops: CDR1 SEHNR, CDR2 FQNEAQ (reference sequence). DNA for the CDR3: TGTGCCAGCAGCTTAGTACCCAGGGCTCAAGAGACCCAGTACTTC. Protein: CASSLVPRAQETQYF.

The CDR3 sequence is CASRSTYRGAAKNIQYF. The CDR3 DNA is TGTGCCAGCAGGTCTACCTACAGGGGGGCAGCCAAAAACATTCAGTACTTC. This rearrangement joins TRBV11-2 to TRBJ2-4, with TRBD1 matching over 8 bases. The germline gives CDR1 SGHAT, CDR2 FQNNGV. V lost 6 bases and J lost 0; bases outside the gene matches: 10. The CDR3 extends over 17 amino acids.

This clone was observed a single time. This chain joins TRBV5-1 and TRBJ1-1, with D possibly TRBD1 on 5 matching bases. Germline CDR1 is SGHRS and CDR2 is YFSETQ. The CDR3 covers 12 residues. V was cut by 5 bases and J by 4 bases, with 9 bases left in between. This chain's CDR3 is CASRGGLTEAFF. CDR3 sequence (DNA): TGCGCCAGCAGGGGGGGTCTCACTGAAGCTTTCTTT. Based on the CDR3 plus reference TRBV5-1 and TRBJ1-1, the full variable domain is KAGVTQTPRYLIKTRGQQVTLSCSPISGHRSVSWYQQTPGQGLQFLFEYFSETQRNKGNFPGRFSGRQFSNSRSEMNVSTLELGDSALYLCASRGGLTEAFFGQGTRLTVV.

The chain is built from TRBV11-2 and TRBJ2-2; TRBD1 might be the D (6 bases). The CDR3 sequence is 14 residues long. V dropped 5 bases and J dropped 1 base, with 8 bases sitting between them. Germline CDR1 and CDR2: SGHAT and FQNNGV. CDR3 nucleotides: TGTGCCAGCAGCGTGACAGGGAACACCGGGGAGCTGTTTTTT. It is translated as CASSVTGNTGELFF.

This clone is a singleton in its sample. The chain uses TRBV27 and TRBJ2-6, with a possible D match to TRBD1 (5 bases). Trimming shortened V by 0 bases and J by 2 bases, and 20 bases separated the two germline ends. Germline assignment: CDR1 MNHEY and CDR2 SMNVEV (reference sequence). This CDR3 has 20 residues. The CDR3 region is CASSLSPLFNARAGANVLTF. The CDR3 DNA is TGTGCCAGCAGTTTATCTCCCCTATTTAACGCCAGGGCTGGGGCCAACGTCCTGACTTTC.

J is TRBJ1-1 and V is TRBV19; D gene unclear. CDR1 LNHDA and CDR2 SQIVND come from the germline V gene (reference sequence). The CDR3 is 14 residues long. Between the trimmed V and J ends, which lost 1 base and 4 bases, there was a span of 10 bases. Here the CDR3 DNA reads TGTGCCAGTAGTATAGGGCAGGTTAGCACTGAAGCTTTCTTT. Protein product: CASSIGQVSTEAFF.

The chain joins TRBV7-2 to TRBJ1-5; 8 bases fit TRBD1. Losses at the gene ends were 1 base for V and 5 bases for J; bases not matched to a gene: 10. Germline V gene sequence: CDR1 SGHTA, CDR2 FQGNSA. This CDR3 is 17 amino acids long. The CDR3: CASSLETVDRGYQPQHF. DNA for the CDR3: TGTGCCAGCAGCTTAGAAACCGTAGACAGGGGATATCAGCCCCAGCATTTT. Using reference TRBV7-2 and TRBJ1-5 for the parts outside the CDR3, the full variable domain is GAGVSQSPSNKVTEKGKDVELRCDPISGHTALYWYRQSLGQGLEFLIYFQGNSAPDKSGLPSDRFSAERTGGSVSTLTIQRTQQEDSAVYLCASSLETVDRGYQPQHFGDGTRLSIL.

With regard to this clone: Different DNA sequences within this sample yield the same CDR3. CDR3 nucleotide sequence: TGTGCCAGCAGTTACAGCAGGGGCCACGAGCAGTACTTC. Its translation is CASSYSRGHEQYF. The V gene is TRBV6-5, the J gene TRBJ2-7; D is possibly TRBD1 (6 bases). V was pared by 2 bases and J by 5 bases, with 10 bases between. The CDR3 loop spans 13 amino acids. Germline V gene sequence: CDR1 MNHEY, CDR2 SVGAGI.

V usage is TRBV7-8 and J usage is TRBJ1-6; 9 bases agree with TRBD1. V shed 0 bases and J 8 bases; nucleotides not matched to a gene: 8. CDR3 length: 17 amino acids. CDR1 is SGHVS and CDR2 is FQNEAQ in the germline V gene. CDR3 protein: CASSLASGTGSYSPLHF. The CDR3 nucleotides are TGTGCCAGCAGCTTAGCCTCTGGGACAGGGTCATATTCACCCCTCCACTTT.

The chain links TRBV5-1 to TRBJ2-5; TRBD2 matches at 10 bases. In germline, CDR1 is SGHRS, CDR2 YFSETQ. The CDR3 totals 16 residues. Trimming cost V 4 bases and J 4 bases; bases outside gene matches: 10. CDR3 bases: TGCGCCAGCAGCCCCCGAATAGCGGGGGGCCGAGAGACCCAGTACTTC. As protein: CASSPRIAGGRETQYF.

The chain links TRBV6-4 to TRBJ2-1; TRBD2 matches at 8 bases. In germline, CDR1 is MRHNA, CDR2 SNTAGT. The CDR3 is 15 residues long. J was trimmed by 3 bases and V by 3 bases; bases with no gene match: 4. The CDR3 region is CASSDGRGDYNEQFF. The CDR3 DNA sequence: TGTGCCAGCAGTGATGGGCGGGGGGACTACAATGAGCAGTTCTTC.